These T cell receptor beta chains were read from a single sample in a study of cytomegalovirus exposure and HLA in healthy donors. The protocol was immunoSEQ multiplex PCR, while the TCRdb copy is restricted to in-frame clones and leaves out a portion. The repertoire holds 150,000 to 200,000 clones, with roughly 84% as singletons. Sequencing was performed on PBMCs. The origin of the receptors is a man between 18 and 35 years old in good health and CMV-seronegative. CDR3s include the opening cysteine and the closing phenylalanine or tryptophan. D genes are given only for firm matches. Size tells how often a clone was seen (once, few, many) or the class of an expanded clone, and some rows leave it out.

v_call	cdr3_length	j_call	d_call	clone_size	cdr3_aa	cdr3_nt
TRBV2	13	TRBJ2-7	NA	NA	CASSAGVWYEQYF	TGTGCCAGCAGTGCCGGGGTATGGTACGAGCAGTACTTC
TRBV4-2	15	TRBJ2-5	TRBD1	NA	CASSQTGTDEETQYF	TGTGCCAGCAGCCAGACCGGGACAGATGAAGAGACCCAGTACTTC
TRBV7-9	12	TRBJ2-7	NA	once	CASSPVSYEQYF	TGTGCCAGCAGCCCCGTCTCCTACGAGCAGTACTTC
TRBV9	14	TRBJ2-3	NA	NA	CASSEQGHPDTQYF	TGTGCCAGCAGCGAACAGGGCCACCCAGATACGCAGTATTTT
TRBV7-3	16	TRBJ2-3	TRBD2	NA	CASSLKYSGRADTQYF	TGTGCCAGCAGCTTAAAATATAGCGGGAGGGCAGATACGCAGTATTTT
TRBV7-6	12	TRBJ2-3	NA	NA	CASSLPLDTQYF	TGTGCCAGCAGCCTACCCCTGGATACGCAGTATTTT
TRBV6-6	13	TRBJ1-2	NA	few	CASSWEGPNGYTF	TGTGCCAGCAGTTGGGAGGGGCCGAATGGCTACACCTTC
TRBV27	19	TRBJ2-1	TRBD2	NA	CASSQTGLAGGPDYNEQFF	TGTGCCAGCAGTCAAACGGGACTAGCGGGAGGGCCGGACTACAATGAGCAGTTCTTC
TRBV9	14	TRBJ2-7	NA	NA	CASSVAGLTYEQYF	TGTGCCAGCAGCGTAGCGGGACTGACCTACGAGCAGTACTTC
TRBV19	13	TRBJ1-5	NA	NA	CASSIDLAQPQHF	TGTGCCAGTAGTATAGATTTAGCTCAGCCCCAGCATTTT
TRBV6-1	12	TRBJ1-1	NA	NA	CASYLGNTEAFF	TGTGCCAGCTATCTCGGGAACACTGAAGCTTTCTTT
TRBV29-1	12	TRBJ1-2	NA	NA	CSVEDREDGYTF	TGCAGCGTTGAAGACAGGGAGGATGGCTACACCTTC
TRBV11-3	13	TRBJ2-7	NA	NA	CASSLRGNHEQYF	TGTGCCAGCAGCTTACGAGGGAACCACGAGCAGTACTTC
TRBV10-1	16	TRBJ2-7	NA	NA	CASSEDSLAPLYEQYF	TGCGCCAGCAGTGAAGATAGCCTGGCCCCACTCTACGAGCAGTACTTC
TRBV4-1	16	TRBJ2-3	NA	NA	CASSQIVRTTTDTQYF	TGCGCCAGCAGCCAAATTGTCAGGACTACCACAGATACGCAGTATTTT